A selection of T cell receptor beta chains follows, all from one sample in a study of T cell responses to AZD1222 COVID-19 vaccine. Assay: immunoSEQ multiplex PCR; the TCRdb copy retains only in-frame clones and omits some. The sample contains 68,000 or so clones, roughly 86% of which appear only once. Sequences were derived from peripheral blood, sampled on day 0 of AZD1222 vaccination. Receptor source: an adult in good health. The CDR3 runs from the conserved cysteine through the conserved F or W. Each record gives: J gene, clone size, D gene, V gene, CDR3 DNA, CDR3 protein. D genes are given only for firm matches. Size is stated for part of the rows, as once, few or many counts, or as a class when the clone is expanded.

j_call: TRBJ2-4; clone_size: .; d_call: .; v_call: TRBV6-1; cdr3_nt: TGTGCCAGCAGTGAAGGGCTCGGAGGGGGCAAAAACATTCAGTACTTC; cdr3_aa: CASSEGLGGGKNIQYF
j_call: TRBJ2-2; clone_size: .; d_call: .; v_call: TRBV27; cdr3_nt: TGTGCCAGCAGTTTAGGGACGGCCTCCACCGGGGAGCTGTTTTTT; cdr3_aa: CASSLGTASTGELFF
j_call: TRBJ2-7; clone_size: .; d_call: TRBD1; v_call: TRBV11-2; cdr3_nt: TGTGCCAGCAGCTCAACGACAGGGAAAGGCGAGCAGTACTTC; cdr3_aa: CASSSTTGKGEQYF
j_call: TRBJ1-2; clone_size: .; d_call: .; v_call: TRBV5-6; cdr3_nt: TGTGCCAGCACCCAGGGACGGGGCTATGGCTACACCTTC; cdr3_aa: CASTQGRGYGYTF
j_call: TRBJ2-3; clone_size: few; d_call: .; v_call: TRBV3-1/TRBV3-2; cdr3_nt: TGTGCCAGCAGCCAAGTTACAGATACGCAGTATTTT; cdr3_aa: CASSQVTDTQYF
j_call: TRBJ1-5; clone_size: once; d_call: .; v_call: TRBV28; cdr3_nt: TGTGCCAGCAGCGCGAACAGGGCGGATCAGCCCCAGCATTTT; cdr3_aa: CASSANRADQPQHF
j_call: TRBJ2-1; clone_size: .; d_call: .; v_call: TRBV6-1; cdr3_nt: TGTGCCAGCAGTGAAGCTCGAGGTGAGCAGTTCTTC; cdr3_aa: CASSEARGEQFF
j_call: TRBJ1-1; clone_size: .; d_call: TRBD1; v_call: TRBV6-1; cdr3_nt: TGTGCCAGCAGTGAATCCTCCGGGACAGGTACTGAAGCTTTCTTT; cdr3_aa: CASSESSGTGTEAFF
j_call: TRBJ2-1; clone_size: once; d_call: TRBD2; v_call: TRBV24-1; cdr3_nt: TGTGCCACCAGTGACCCAACGGGACTAATCAAGAATGAGCAGTTCTTC; cdr3_aa: CATSDPTGLIKNEQFF
j_call: TRBJ1-2; clone_size: .; d_call: TRBD1; v_call: TRBV2; cdr3_nt: TGTGCCAGCAGCCAAGACAGGGGGAAGATTAGTGGCTACACCTTC; cdr3_aa: CASSQDRGKISGYTF
j_call: TRBJ1-2; clone_size: .; d_call: .; v_call: TRBV7-8; cdr3_nt: TGTGCCAGCAGCTTGGGACAAATGGGCTATGGCTACACCTTC; cdr3_aa: CASSLGQMGYGYTF
j_call: TRBJ1-3; clone_size: .; d_call: .; v_call: TRBV11-2; cdr3_nt: TGTGCCAGCAGCTTAGCTGAGCACACCATATATTTT; cdr3_aa: CASSLAEHTIYF
j_call: TRBJ1-3; clone_size: .; d_call: .; v_call: TRBV30; cdr3_nt: TGTGCCTGTAACGCGGACACCATATATTTT; cdr3_aa: CACNADTIYF
j_call: TRBJ2-7; clone_size: .; d_call: TRBD1; v_call: TRBV11-2; cdr3_nt: TGTGCCAGCAGCCAACCTGGACAGGCCAACTACGAGCAGTACTTC; cdr3_aa: CASSQPGQANYEQYF
j_call: TRBJ2-3; clone_size: .; d_call: TRBD2; v_call: TRBV18; cdr3_nt: TGTGCCAGCTCACCGGCGGGAGAGGGCACAGATACGCAGTATTTT; cdr3_aa: CASSPAGEGTDTQYF
j_call: TRBJ1-4; clone_size: .; d_call: TRBD1; v_call: TRBV5-4; cdr3_nt: TGTGCCAGCAGCGGACAGGGGGATGAAAAACTGTTTTTT; cdr3_aa: CASSGQGDEKLFF
j_call: TRBJ2-1; clone_size: .; d_call: TRBD2; v_call: TRBV7-9; cdr3_nt: TGTGCCAGCAGCTTAGTGGAGCGGGAGCGGAATGAGCAGTTCTTC; cdr3_aa: CASSLVERERNEQFF
j_call: TRBJ1-2; clone_size: .; d_call: TRBD1; v_call: TRBV7-9; cdr3_nt: TGTGCCAGCAGCTACAACAGGGGTGGCTACACCTTC; cdr3_aa: CASSYNRGGYTF
j_call: TRBJ1-4; clone_size: .; d_call: TRBD1; v_call: TRBV19; cdr3_nt: TGTGCCAGTAGCCGTGGACAGGGAGATGAAAAACTGTTTTTT; cdr3_aa: CASSRGQGDEKLFF
j_call: TRBJ2-1; clone_size: .; d_call: TRBD2; v_call: TRBV6-2/TRBV6-3; cdr3_nt: TGTGCCAGCAGTTACTTTACTAGCGGGAGCAATGAGCAGTTCTTC; cdr3_aa: CASSYFTSGSNEQFF
j_call: TRBJ1-4; clone_size: .; d_call: .; v_call: TRBV11-2; cdr3_nt: TGTGCCAGCAGCTTATTGGGGGGTGAAAAACTGTTTTTT; cdr3_aa: CASSLLGGEKLFF
j_call: TRBJ1-1; clone_size: .; d_call: .; v_call: TRBV5-1; cdr3_nt: TGCGCCAGCAGCCCCCAGGGGAGGTGGACTGAAGCTTTCTTT; cdr3_aa: CASSPQGRWTEAFF
j_call: TRBJ2-5; clone_size: .; d_call: .; v_call: TRBV6-5; cdr3_nt: TGTGCCAGCAGGGTTCAGGGGTACCAAGAGACCCAGTACTTC; cdr3_aa: CASRVQGYQETQYF
j_call: TRBJ1-2; clone_size: .; d_call: TRBD1; v_call: TRBV15; cdr3_nt: TGTGCCACCAGCAGACCCCCCCCCGGGACAGGGAATCGAGGTGGCTACACCTTC; cdr3_aa: CATSRPPPGTGNRGGYTF
j_call: TRBJ1-1; clone_size: few; d_call: .; v_call: TRBV7-9; cdr3_nt: TGTGCCAGCAGCTTAGTAGGGGGAGGCACTGAAGCTTTCTTT; cdr3_aa: CASSLVGGGTEAFF
j_call: TRBJ2-1; clone_size: .; d_call: TRBD2; v_call: TRBV7-2; cdr3_nt: TGTGCCAGCAGCTTAGCCTGGGGACTAGCGGCAGAGGATGAGCAGTTCTTC; cdr3_aa: CASSLAWGLAAEDEQFF
j_call: TRBJ2-5; clone_size: .; d_call: TRBD2; v_call: TRBV4-2; cdr3_nt: TGTGCCAGCAGCCAAGATTTGATGGCTAGCGGAGTCCAAGAGACCCAGTACTTC; cdr3_aa: CASSQDLMASGVQETQYF
j_call: TRBJ1-5; clone_size: .; d_call: .; v_call: TRBV6-1; cdr3_nt: TGTGCCAGCAGTGATCGGGGTAGTAGCAATCAGCCCCAGCATTTT; cdr3_aa: CASSDRGSSNQPQHF
j_call: TRBJ2-5; clone_size: .; d_call: TRBD2; v_call: TRBV4-2; cdr3_nt: TGTGCCAGCAGCCAAGGGGCTAGCGGGAGAGACGATGCCCAGTACTTC; cdr3_aa: CASSQGASGRDDAQYF
j_call: TRBJ2-7; clone_size: .; d_call: .; v_call: TRBV27; cdr3_nt: TGTGCCAGCAGTTTAACTCGTTGGACTGCCTTCCACGAGCAGTACTTC; cdr3_aa: CASSLTRWTAFHEQYF
j_call: TRBJ2-7; clone_size: .; d_call: .; v_call: TRBV6-2/TRBV6-3; cdr3_nt: TGTGCCAGCAGCCAGGGTGAGGTTTACGAGCAGTACTTC; cdr3_aa: CASSQGEVYEQYF
j_call: TRBJ2-7; clone_size: few; d_call: TRBD2; v_call: TRBV3-1/TRBV3-2; cdr3_nt: TGTGCCAGCAGCCAAGATCGACTAGCGGGAGTATACGAGCAGTACTTC; cdr3_aa: CASSQDRLAGVYEQYF
j_call: TRBJ1-4; clone_size: .; d_call: .; v_call: TRBV21-1; cdr3_nt: TGTGCCAGCAGCAAAACGGGTGAACCCCCCGGGGAAAAACTGTTTTTT; cdr3_aa: CASSKTGEPPGEKLFF
j_call: TRBJ2-1; clone_size: .; d_call: .; v_call: TRBV6-5; cdr3_nt: TGTGCCAGCAGACGGGACGGCAGCTCCTACAATGAGCAGTTCTTC; cdr3_aa: CASRRDGSSYNEQFF
j_call: TRBJ2-2; clone_size: .; d_call: TRBD2; v_call: TRBV5-1; cdr3_nt: TGCGCCAGCAGCTTAGACCTAGCGGGAGGGCGTTTCGGGGAGCTGTTTTTT; cdr3_aa: CASSLDLAGGRFGELFF
j_call: TRBJ2-7; clone_size: .; d_call: .; v_call: TRBV7-6; cdr3_nt: TGTGCCAGCAGCTTAGCGAATGGACTAACCTACGAGCAGTACTTC; cdr3_aa: CASSLANGLTYEQYF
j_call: TRBJ1-4; clone_size: .; d_call: .; v_call: TRBV28; cdr3_nt: TGTGCCAGCAGTGCCTGGGGCGGGACGGAGAATGAAAAACTGTTTTTT; cdr3_aa: CASSAWGGTENEKLFF
j_call: TRBJ1-1; clone_size: .; d_call: .; v_call: TRBV28; cdr3_nt: TGTGCCAGCAGCCTCCAGGTGAACACTGAAGCTTTCTTT; cdr3_aa: CASSLQVNTEAFF
j_call: TRBJ1-3; clone_size: .; d_call: TRBD1; v_call: TRBV15; cdr3_nt: TGTGCCACCAGGGTCGGGACAGGGAGTGGAAACACCATATATTTT; cdr3_aa: CATRVGTGSGNTIYF
j_call: TRBJ1-5; clone_size: .; d_call: TRBD1; v_call: TRBV18; cdr3_nt: TGTGCCAGCTCACCAGGTGGGGACAGGCCCCAGCATTTT; cdr3_aa: CASSPGGDRPQHF
j_call: TRBJ2-2; clone_size: .; d_call: TRBD1; v_call: TRBV7-6; cdr3_nt: TGTGCCAGCAGCTTTCAGGGGGCGGTAACCGGGGAGCTGTTTTTT; cdr3_aa: CASSFQGAVTGELFF
j_call: TRBJ1-3; clone_size: .; d_call: .; v_call: TRBV18; cdr3_nt: TGTGCCAGCTCACCTCTTCTCTCTGGAAACACCATATATTTT; cdr3_aa: CASSPLLSGNTIYF